This T cell receptor (beta chain) is drawn from a study of T cells after yellow fever vaccination. Study information: It was SMART-Seq v4 Ultra Low Input that prepared the fractions with low cell numbers. Study results and limitations: Clonotypes shared by both compartments, CD4 and CD8, made up a small share. Clones from primary vaccination mostly reappeared after the booster (less than 98% CD4, over 85% CD8).

For TCR, cDNA came from 5'RACE template switching, which added a universal primer site and UMIs. One entry per CDR3 protein results from TCRdb running MiXCR on the 5' RACE reads. In the table there are 110,000 or so distinct CDR3 sequences, roughly 6.8% of which are singletons. This CDR3 has 15 residues. V dropped 7 bases and J dropped 12; count of bases not matched to a gene: 17. Germline CDR1 and CDR2: PRHDT and FYEKMQ (reference sequence). This clonotype was recorded a few times. What it recognizes is unknown. This sequence was found in a man aged 18 to 30 who received the YFV17D yellow fever vaccine. Sequenced here: CD4+ T cells sorted from PBMCs, sampled around 45 days after the first yellow fever vaccination. This chain uses TRBV13 with TRBJ2-1; 8 bases fit TRBD1. CDR3 in amino acids: CASKTKAGGGPTQFF. The DNA for the CDR3 is TGTGCCAGCAAGACCAAGGCAGGGGGCGGACCGACGCAGTTCTTC. The full variable domain, its missing parts supplied by reference TRBV13 and TRBJ2-1, is AAGVIQSPRHLIKEKRETATLKCYPIPRHDTVYWYQQGPGQDPQFLISFYEKMQSDKGSIPDRFSAQQFSDYHSELNMSSLELGDSALYFCASKTKAGGGPTQFFGPGTRLTVL.